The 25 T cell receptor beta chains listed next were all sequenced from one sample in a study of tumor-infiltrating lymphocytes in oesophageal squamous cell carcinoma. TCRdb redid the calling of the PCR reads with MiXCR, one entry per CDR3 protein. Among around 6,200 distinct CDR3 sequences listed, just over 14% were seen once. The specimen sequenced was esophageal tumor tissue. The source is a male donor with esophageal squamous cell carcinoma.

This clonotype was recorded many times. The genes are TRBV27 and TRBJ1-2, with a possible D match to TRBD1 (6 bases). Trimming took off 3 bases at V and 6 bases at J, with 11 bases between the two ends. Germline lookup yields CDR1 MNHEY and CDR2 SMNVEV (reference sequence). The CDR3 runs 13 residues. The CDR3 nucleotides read TGTGCCAGCAGTTTCCAGGGGCTGAATGGCTACACCTTC. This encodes CASSFQGLNGYTF.

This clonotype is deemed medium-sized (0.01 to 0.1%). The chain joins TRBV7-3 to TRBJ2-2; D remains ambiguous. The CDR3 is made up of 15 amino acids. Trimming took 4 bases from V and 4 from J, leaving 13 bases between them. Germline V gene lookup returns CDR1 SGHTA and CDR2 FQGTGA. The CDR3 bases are TGTGCCAGCAGCTCCCGTCGGCCCCCCACCGGGGAGCTGTTTTTT. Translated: CASSSRRPPTGELFF. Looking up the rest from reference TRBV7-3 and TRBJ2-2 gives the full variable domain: GAGVSQTPSNKVTEKGKYVELRCDPISGHTALYWYRQSLGQGPEFLIYFQGTGAADDSGLPNDRFFAVRPEGSVSTLKIQRTERGDSAVYLCASSSRRPPTGELFFGEGSRLTVL.

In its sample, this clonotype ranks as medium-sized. CDR3 DNA sequence: TGTGCCAGCAGCTTAATTCGTGCAGCGGATATGACCGGGGAGCTGTTTTTT. It yields the protein CASSLIRAADMTGELFF. The chain links TRBV7-2 to TRBJ2-2, with D possibly TRBD2 on 5 matching bases. CDR1 and CDR2 (germline): SGHTA, FQGNSA. The CDR3 is 17 amino acids. V lost 2 bases and J 5 bases, leaving 18 bases between the germline ends.

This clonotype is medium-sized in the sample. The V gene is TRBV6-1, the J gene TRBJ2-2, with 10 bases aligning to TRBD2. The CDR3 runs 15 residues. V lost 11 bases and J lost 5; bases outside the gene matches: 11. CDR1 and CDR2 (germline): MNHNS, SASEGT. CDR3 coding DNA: TGTGCCGGCCAGCGGGGGGGCCAAGGAACCGGGGAGCTGTTTTTT. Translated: CAGQRGGQGTGELFF.

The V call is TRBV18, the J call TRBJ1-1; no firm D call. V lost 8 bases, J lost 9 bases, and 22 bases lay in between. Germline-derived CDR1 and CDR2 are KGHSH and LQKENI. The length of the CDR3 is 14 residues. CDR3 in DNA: TGTGCCAGCGCTGGGAATCGGGAAATCGGGAAAGCTTTCTTT. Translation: CASAGNREIGKAFF. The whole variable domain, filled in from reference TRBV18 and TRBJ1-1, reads NAGVMQNPRHLVRRRGQEARLRCSPMKGHSHVYWYRQLPEEGLKFMVYLQKENIIDESGMPKERFSAEFPKEGPSILRIQQVVRGDSAAYFCASAGNREIGKAFFGQGTRLTVV.

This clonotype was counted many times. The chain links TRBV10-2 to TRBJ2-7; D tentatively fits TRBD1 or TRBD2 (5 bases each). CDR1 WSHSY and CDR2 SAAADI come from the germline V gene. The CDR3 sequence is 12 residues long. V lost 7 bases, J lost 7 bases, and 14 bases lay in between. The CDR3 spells CASNWGRNEQYF. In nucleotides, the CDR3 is TGCGCCAGCAACTGGGGACGCAATGAGCAGTACTTC.

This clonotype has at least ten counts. Written as DNA, the CDR3 is TGTGCCATCAGAACGGGACAGGGTAGAATCGACGAGCAGTACTTC. It specifies CAIRTGQGRIDEQYF. The genes are TRBV10-3 and TRBJ2-7; 9 nucleotides match TRBD1. Trimming removed 6 bases from V and 5 bases from J; junction bases left unmatched: 11. CDR3 length equals 15 residues. Germline CDR1 and CDR2: ENHRY and SYGVKD.

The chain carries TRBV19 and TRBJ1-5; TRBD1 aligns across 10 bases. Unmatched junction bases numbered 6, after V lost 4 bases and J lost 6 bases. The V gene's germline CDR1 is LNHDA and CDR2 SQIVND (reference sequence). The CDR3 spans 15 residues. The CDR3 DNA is TGTGCCAGTAGTAAAAGGACAGGGGGTGTTCAGCCCCAGCATTTT. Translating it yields CASSKRTGGVQPQHF.

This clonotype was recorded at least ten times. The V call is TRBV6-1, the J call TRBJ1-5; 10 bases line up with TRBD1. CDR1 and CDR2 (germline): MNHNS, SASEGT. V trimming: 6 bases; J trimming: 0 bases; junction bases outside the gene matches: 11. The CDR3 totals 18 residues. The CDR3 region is CASSSRTGGSNSNQPQHF. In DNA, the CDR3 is TGTGCCAGCAGCTCCCGGACAGGGGGGAGTAATAGCAATCAGCCCCAGCATTTT.

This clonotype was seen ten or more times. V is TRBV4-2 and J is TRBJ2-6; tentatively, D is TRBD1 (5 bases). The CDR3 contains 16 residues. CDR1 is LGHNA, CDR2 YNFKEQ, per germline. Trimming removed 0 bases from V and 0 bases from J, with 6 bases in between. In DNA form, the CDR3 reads TGTGCCAGCAGCCAAGAGGACAACTCTGGGGCCAACGTCCTGACTTTC. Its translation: CASSQEDNSGANVLTF.

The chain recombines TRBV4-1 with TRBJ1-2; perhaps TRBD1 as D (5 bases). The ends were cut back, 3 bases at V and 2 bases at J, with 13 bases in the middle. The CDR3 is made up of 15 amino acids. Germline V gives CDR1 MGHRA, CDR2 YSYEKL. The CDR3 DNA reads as TGCGCCAGCAGCCAGCTACAGGACGTAAACTATGGCTACACCTTC. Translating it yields CASSQLQDVNYGYTF.

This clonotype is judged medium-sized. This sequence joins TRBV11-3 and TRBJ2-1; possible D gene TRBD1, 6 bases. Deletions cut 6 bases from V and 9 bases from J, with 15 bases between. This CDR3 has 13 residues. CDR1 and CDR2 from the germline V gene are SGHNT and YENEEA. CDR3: CASSSTGLREQFF. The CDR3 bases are TGTGCCAGCAGTTCAACAGGGCTTCGTGAGCAGTTCTTC.

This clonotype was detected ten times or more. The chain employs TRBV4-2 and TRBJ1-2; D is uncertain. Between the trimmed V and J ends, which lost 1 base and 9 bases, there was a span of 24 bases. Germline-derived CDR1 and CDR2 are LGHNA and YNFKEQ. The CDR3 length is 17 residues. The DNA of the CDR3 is TGTGCCAGCAGCCAAGGGTTCTCTCTTGGGCCCACACGTAGCTACACCTTC. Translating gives CASSQGFSLGPTRSYTF.

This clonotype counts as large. The CDR3 DNA follows: TGTGCCAGCAGCTTACGAGGGTTGGATGAGCAGTTCTTC. Its translation: CASSLRGLDEQFF. This chain links TRBV7-9 with TRBJ2-1, with a weak D call TRBD2 (5 bases). Germline V gene data show CDR1 as SEHNR and CDR2 as FQNEAQ (reference sequence). V lost 2 bases and J 8 bases, leaving 10 bases between the germline ends. This CDR3 comprises 13 residues.

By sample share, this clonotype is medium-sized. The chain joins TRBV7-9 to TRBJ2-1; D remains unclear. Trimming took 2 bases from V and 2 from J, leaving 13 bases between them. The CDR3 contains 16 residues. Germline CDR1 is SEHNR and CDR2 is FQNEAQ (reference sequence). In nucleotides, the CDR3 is TGTGCCAGCAGCTTAAGGAGTCCCGGTCCCTACAATGAGCAGTTCTTC. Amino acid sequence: CASSLRSPGPYNEQFF.

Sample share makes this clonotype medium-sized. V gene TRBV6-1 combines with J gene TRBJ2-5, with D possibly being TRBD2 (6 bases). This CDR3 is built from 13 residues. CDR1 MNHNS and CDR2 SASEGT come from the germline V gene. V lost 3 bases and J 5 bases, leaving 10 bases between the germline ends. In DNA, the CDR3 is TGTGCCAGCAGTGACGTGGCGGGGGAGACCCAGTACTTC. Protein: CASSDVAGETQYF.

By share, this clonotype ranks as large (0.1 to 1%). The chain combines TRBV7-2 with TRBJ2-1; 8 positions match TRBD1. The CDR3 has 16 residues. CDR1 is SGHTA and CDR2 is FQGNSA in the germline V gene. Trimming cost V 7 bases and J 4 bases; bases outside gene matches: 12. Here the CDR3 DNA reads TGTGCCAGCACCAAATCTCGGACAGGGCATTACAATGAGCAGTTCTTC. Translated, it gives CASTKSRTGHYNEQFF.

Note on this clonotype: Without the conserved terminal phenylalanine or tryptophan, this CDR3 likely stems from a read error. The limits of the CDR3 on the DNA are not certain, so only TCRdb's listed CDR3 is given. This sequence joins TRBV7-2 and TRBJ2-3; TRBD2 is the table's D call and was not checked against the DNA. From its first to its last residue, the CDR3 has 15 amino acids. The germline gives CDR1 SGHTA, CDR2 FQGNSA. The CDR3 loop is CASSLLPNYEQYFGP.

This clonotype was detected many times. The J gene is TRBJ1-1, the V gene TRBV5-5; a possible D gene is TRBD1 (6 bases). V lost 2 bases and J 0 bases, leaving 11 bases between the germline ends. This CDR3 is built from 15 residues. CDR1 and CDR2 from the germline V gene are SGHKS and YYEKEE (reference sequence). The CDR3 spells CASSLSGTMNTEAFF. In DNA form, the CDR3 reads TGTGCCAGCAGCTTATCCGGGACAATGAACACTGAAGCTTTCTTT.

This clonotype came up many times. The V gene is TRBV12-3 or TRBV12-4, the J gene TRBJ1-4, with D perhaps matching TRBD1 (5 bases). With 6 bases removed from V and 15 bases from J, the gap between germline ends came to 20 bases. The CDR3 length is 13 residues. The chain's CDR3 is CASRLQQAPEVFF. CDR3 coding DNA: TGTGCCAGCAGATTACAACAGGCCCCAGAGGTGTTTTTT.

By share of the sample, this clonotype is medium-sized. The CDR3 protein is CASSLGSYNEQFF. As DNA, the CDR3 is TGTGCCAGCAGCTTAGGCAGTTACAATGAGCAGTTCTTC. The genes are TRBV7-3 and TRBJ2-1; the D is unclear. The CDR3 spans 13 residues. Trimming shortened V by 2 bases and J by 4 bases, and 6 bases separated the two germline ends. Germline V CDR1 and CDR2: SGHTA, FQGTGA.

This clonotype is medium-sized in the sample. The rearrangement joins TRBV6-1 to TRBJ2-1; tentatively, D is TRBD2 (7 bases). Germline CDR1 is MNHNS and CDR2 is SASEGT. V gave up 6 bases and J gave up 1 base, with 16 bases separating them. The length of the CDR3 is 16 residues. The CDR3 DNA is TGTGCCAGCAGGCCTTCGGGGGGCGGTTCCTACAATGAGCAGTTCTTC. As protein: CASRPSGGGSYNEQFF.

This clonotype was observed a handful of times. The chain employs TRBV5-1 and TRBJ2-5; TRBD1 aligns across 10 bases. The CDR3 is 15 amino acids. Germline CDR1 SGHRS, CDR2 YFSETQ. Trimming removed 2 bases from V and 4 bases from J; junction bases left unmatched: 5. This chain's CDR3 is CASSLYGTGVETQYF. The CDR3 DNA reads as TGCGCCAGCAGCTTATATGGGACAGGGGTAGAGACCCAGTACTTC.

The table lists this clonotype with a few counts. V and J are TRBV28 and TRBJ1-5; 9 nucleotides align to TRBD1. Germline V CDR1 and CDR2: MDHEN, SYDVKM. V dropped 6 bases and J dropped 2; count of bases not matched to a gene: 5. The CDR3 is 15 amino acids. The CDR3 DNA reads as TGTGCCAGCAGGCTACAGGGGGCCGGCAATCAGCCCCAGCATTTT. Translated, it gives CASRLQGAGNQPQHF.

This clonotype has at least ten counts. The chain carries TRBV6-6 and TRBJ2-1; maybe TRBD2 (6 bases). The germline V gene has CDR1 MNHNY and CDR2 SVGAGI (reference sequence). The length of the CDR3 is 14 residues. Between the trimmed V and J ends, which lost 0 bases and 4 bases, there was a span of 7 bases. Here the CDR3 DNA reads TGTGCCAGCAGTTACTCTGGGACTTACAATGAGCAGTTCTTC. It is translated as CASSYSGTYNEQFF.